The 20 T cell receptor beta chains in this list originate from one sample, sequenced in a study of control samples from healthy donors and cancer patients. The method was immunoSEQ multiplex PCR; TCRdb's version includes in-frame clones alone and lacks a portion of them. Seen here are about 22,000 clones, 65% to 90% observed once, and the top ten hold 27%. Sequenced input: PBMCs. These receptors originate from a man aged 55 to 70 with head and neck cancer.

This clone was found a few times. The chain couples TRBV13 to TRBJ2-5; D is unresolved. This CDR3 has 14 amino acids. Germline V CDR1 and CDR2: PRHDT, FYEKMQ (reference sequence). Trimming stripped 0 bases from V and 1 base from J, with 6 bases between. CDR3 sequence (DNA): TGTGCCAGCAGCTTAGGGGGCGGCCAAGAGACCCAGTACTTC. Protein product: CASSLGGGQETQYF.

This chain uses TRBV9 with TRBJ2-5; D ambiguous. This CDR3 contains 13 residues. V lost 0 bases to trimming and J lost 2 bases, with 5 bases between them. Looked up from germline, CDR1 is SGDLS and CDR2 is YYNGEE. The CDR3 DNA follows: TGTGCCAGCAGCGTAGGACAACAAGAGACCCAGTACTTC. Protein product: CASSVGQQETQYF.

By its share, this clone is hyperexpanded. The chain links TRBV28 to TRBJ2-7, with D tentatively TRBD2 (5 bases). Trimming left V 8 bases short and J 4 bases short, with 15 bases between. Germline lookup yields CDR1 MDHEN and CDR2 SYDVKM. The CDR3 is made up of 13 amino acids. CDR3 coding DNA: TGTGCCAGCTCGGTGGGAGTGGGATACGAGCAGTACTTC. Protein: CASSVGVGYEQYF. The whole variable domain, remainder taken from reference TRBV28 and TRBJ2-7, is DVKVTQSSRYLVKRTGEKVFLECVQDMDHENMFWYRQDPGLGLRLIYFSYDVKMKEKGDIPEGYSVSREKKERFSLILESASTNQTSMYLCASSVGVGYEQYFGPGTRLTVT.

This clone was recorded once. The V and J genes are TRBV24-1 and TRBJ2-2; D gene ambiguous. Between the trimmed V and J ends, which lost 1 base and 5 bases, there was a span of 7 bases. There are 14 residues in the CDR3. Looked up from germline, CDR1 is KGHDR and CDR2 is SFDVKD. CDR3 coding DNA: TGTGCCACCAGTGATTTTGGCGGAACCGGGGAGCTGTTTTTT. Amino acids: CATSDFGGTGELFF.

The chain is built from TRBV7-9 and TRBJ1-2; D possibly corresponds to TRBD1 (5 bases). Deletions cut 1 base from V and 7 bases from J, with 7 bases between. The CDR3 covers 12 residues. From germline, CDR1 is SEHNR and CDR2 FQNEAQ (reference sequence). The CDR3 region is CASSLEGFGYTF. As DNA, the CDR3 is TGTGCCAGCAGCTTAGAGGGGTTTGGCTACACCTTC. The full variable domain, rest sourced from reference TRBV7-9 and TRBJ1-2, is DTGVSQNPRHKITKRGQNVTFRCDPISEHNRLYWYRQTLGQGPEFLTYFQNEAQLEKSRLLSDRFSAERPKGSFSTLEIQRTEQGDSAMYLCASSLEGFGYTFGSGTRLTVV.

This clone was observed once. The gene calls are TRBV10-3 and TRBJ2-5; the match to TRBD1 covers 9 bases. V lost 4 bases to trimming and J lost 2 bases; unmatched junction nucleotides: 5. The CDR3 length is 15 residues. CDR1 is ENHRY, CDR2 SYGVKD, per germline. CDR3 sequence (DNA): TGTGCCATCAGTGGAGCGGGACAGGGTCAAGAGACCCAGTACTTC. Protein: CAISGAGQGQETQYF.

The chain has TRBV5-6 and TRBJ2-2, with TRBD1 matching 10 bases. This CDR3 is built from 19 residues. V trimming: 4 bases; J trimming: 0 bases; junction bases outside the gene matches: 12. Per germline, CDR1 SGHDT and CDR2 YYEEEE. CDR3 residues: CASSPPVTGQGANTGELFF. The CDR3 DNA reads TGTGCCAGCAGCCCCCCCGTTACTGGACAGGGGGCGAACACCGGGGAGCTGTTTTTT.

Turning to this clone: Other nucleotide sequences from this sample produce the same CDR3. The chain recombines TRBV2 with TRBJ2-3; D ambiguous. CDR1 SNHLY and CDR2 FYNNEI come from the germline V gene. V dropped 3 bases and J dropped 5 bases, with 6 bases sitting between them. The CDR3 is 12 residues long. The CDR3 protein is CASSELEDTQYF. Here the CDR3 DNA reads TGTGCCAGCAGTGAGTTGGAAGATACGCAGTATTTT. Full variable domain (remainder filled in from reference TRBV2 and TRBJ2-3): EPEVTQTPSHQVTQMGQEVILRCVPISNHLYFYWYRQILGQKVEFLVSFYNNEISEKSEIFDDQFSVERPDGSNFTLKIRSTKLEDSAMYFCASSELEDTQYFGPGTRLTVL.

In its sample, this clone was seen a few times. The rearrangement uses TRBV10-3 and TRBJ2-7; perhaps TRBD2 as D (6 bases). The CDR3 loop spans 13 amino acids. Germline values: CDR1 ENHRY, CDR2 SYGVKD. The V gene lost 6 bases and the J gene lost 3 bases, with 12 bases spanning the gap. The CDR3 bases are TGTGCCATCAGCCGACTAGAGAACTACGAGCAGTACTTC. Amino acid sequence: CAISRLENYEQYF.

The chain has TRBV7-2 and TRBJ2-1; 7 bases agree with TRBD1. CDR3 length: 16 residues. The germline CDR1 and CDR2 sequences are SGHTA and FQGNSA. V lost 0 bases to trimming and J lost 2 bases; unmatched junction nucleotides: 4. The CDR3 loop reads CASSLATGTAYNEQFF. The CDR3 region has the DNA TGTGCCAGCAGCTTAGCGACGGGGACAGCCTACAATGAGCAGTTCTTC.

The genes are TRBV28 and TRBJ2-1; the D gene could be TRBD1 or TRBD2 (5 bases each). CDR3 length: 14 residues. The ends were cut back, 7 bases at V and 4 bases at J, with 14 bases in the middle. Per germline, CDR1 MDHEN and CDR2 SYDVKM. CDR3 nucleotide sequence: TGTGCCAGCACCCTGGGGGAGTGGTACAATGAGCAGTTCTTC. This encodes CASTLGEWYNEQFF.

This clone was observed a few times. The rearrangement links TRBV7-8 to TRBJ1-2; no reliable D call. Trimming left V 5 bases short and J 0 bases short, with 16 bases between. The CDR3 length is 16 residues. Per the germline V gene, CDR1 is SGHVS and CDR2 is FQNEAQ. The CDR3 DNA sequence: TGTGCCAGCAGCCCACTGGTAATTGACACTAACTATGGCTACACCTTC. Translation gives CASSPLVIDTNYGYTF.

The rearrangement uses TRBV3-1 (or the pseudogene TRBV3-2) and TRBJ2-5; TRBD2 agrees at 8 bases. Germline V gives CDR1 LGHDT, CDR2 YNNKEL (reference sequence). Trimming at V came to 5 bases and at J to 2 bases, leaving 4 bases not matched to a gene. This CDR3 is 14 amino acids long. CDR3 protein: CASSTGTRQETQYF. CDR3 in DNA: TGTGCCAGCAGCACCGGGACTAGACAAGAGACCCAGTACTTC.

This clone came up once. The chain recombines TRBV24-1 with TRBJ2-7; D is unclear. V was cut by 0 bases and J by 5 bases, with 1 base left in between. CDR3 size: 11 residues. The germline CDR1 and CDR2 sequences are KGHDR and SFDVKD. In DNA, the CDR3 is TGTGCCACCAGTGATTTGGACGAGCAGTACTTC. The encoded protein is CATSDLDEQYF.

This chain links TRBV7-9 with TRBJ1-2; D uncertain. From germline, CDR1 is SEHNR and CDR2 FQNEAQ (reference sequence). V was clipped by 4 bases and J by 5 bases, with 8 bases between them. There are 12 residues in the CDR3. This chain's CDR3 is CASSSTAYGYTF. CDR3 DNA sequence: TGTGCCAGCAGCTCAACAGCTTATGGCTACACCTTC.

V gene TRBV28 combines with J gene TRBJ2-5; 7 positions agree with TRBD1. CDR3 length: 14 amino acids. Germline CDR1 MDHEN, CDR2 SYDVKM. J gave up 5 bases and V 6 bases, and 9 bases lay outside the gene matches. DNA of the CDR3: TGTGCCAGCAGCTATGACAGGGATGGGGAGACCCAGTACTTC. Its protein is CASSYDRDGETQYF.

The CDR3 protein is CASSETGRGQPQHF. CDR3 coding DNA: TGCGCCAGCAGTGAGACAGGGCGGGGACAGCCCCAGCATTTT. V is TRBV10-2 and J is TRBJ1-5, with D possibly TRBD1 on 6 matching bases. Deletions cut 2 bases from V and 7 bases from J, with 12 bases between. CDR1 WSHSY and CDR2 SAAADI come from the germline V gene. This CDR3 is 14 amino acids long.

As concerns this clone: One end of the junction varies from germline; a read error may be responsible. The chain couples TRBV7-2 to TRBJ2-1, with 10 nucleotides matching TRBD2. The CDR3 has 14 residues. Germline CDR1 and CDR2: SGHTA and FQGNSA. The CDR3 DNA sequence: TGTGCCAGCAGCCTAGCGGGAGTCTCTTCTGAGCAGTTCTTC. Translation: CASSLAGVSSEQFF.

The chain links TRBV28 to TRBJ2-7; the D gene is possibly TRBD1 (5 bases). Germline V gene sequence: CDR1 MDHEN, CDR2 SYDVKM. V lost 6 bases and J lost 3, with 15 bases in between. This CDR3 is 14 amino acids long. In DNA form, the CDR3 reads TGTGCCAGCAGCTCCGGGTTGGGGCGCTACGAGCAGTACTTC. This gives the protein CASSSGLGRYEQYF.

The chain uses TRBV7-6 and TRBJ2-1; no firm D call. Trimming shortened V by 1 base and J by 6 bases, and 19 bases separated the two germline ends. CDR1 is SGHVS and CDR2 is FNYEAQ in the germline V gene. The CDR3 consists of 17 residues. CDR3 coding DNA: TGTGCCAGCAGCTTAGTCGCAGGCCTGGCCAGCTTCAATGAGCAGTTCTTC. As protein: CASSLVAGLASFNEQFF.